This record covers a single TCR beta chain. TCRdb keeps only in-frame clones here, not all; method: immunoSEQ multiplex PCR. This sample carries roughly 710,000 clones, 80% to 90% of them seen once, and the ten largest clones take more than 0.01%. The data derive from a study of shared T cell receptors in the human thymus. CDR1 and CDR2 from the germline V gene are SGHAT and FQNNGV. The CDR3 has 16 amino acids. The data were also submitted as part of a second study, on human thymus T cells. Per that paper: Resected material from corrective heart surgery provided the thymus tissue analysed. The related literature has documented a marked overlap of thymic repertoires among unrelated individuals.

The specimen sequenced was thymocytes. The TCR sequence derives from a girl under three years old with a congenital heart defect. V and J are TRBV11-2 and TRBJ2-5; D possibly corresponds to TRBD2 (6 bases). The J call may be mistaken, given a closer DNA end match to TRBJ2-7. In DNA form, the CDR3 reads TGTGCCAGCAGCCAACCTGGGACTCCGAATCCCTACGAGCAGTACTTC. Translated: CASSQPGTPNPYEQYF.